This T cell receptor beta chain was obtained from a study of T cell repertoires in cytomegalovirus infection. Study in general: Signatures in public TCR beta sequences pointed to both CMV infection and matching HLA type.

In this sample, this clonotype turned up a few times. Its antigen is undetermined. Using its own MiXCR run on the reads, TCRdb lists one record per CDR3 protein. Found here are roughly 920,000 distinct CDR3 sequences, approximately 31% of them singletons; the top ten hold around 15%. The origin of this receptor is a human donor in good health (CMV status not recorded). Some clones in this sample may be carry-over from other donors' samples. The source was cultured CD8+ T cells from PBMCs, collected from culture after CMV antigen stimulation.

The CDR3 nucleotides are TGTGCCAGCAGCGATAGACGCACTGAAGCTTTCTTT. This gives the protein CASSDRRTEAFF. This chain connects TRBV5-4 to TRBJ1-1; D is unresolved. The germline CDR1 and CDR2 sequences are SGHNT and YYREEE (reference sequence). The CDR3 sequence is 12 residues long. Trimming removed 4 bases from V and 4 bases from J, with 8 bases in between.